The 32 T cell receptor beta chains below were found in one sample sequenced in a study of T cell repertoires in cytomegalovirus infection. TCRdb processed the reads anew with MiXCR; each CDR3 protein has one entry. This table has over 200,000 distinct CDR3 sequences, about 13% appearing once. Specimen: PBMCs. These TCRs come from a human donor in good health (CMV status not recorded). Some clones in this sample may be carry-over from other donors' samples.

On this clonotype: It may be a read error: a sequence one base away is much more abundant. The rearrangement links TRBV6-2 or TRBV6-3 to TRBJ2-7, with TRBD2 identical over 9 bases. CDR3 length: 18 residues. The J segment lost 7 bases and the V segment lost 8 bases, leaving 24 bases of the junction unmatched. The V gene's germline CDR1 is MNHEY and CDR2 SVGEGT. CDR3 residues: CASRLGSGGSSSYNEQYF. The DNA for the CDR3 is TGTGCCAGCCGCCTAGGTAGCGGGGGTTCAAGCTCCTACAATGAGCAGTACTTC.

At least ten counts were recorded for this clonotype. The chain couples TRBV14 to TRBJ1-4; 9 bases align to TRBD1. This CDR3 comprises 14 residues. The germline gives CDR1 SGHDN, CDR2 FVKESK. The V and J ends lost 5 bases and 12 bases, in that order; junction bases with no gene match: 10. The CDR3 is CASSSRLQGAELFF. The DNA of the CDR3 is TGTGCCAGCAGCTCAAGATTACAGGGGGCGGAACTGTTTTTT.

The sample holds a few counts of this clonotype. The chain carries TRBV6-4 and TRBJ2-1; D gene ambiguous. Per germline, CDR1 MRHNA and CDR2 SNTAGT. The CDR3 length is 14 residues. V gave up 5 bases and J gave up 4 bases, with 12 bases separating them. CDR3: CASSIFPGYNEQFF. The CDR3 bases are TGTGCCAGCAGTATTTTTCCTGGATACAATGAGCAGTTCTTC.

This sequence joins TRBV2 and TRBJ1-1, with TRBD1 matching 9 bases. The CDR3 totals 14 residues. CDR1 is SNHLY, CDR2 FYNNEI, per germline. V dropped 6 bases and J dropped 5; count of bases not matched to a gene: 7. CDR3 nucleotide sequence: TGTGCCAGCAGCGGGACAGGGTTTGGGACTGAAGCTTTCTTT. Amino acid sequence: CASSGTGFGTEAFF.

This clonotype appeared a single time. The rearrangement joins TRBV18 to TRBJ1-5; unclear D gene. CDR3 length equals 17 residues. V was pared by 2 bases and J by 0 bases, with 14 bases between. Germline V gene sequence: CDR1 KGHSH, CDR2 LQKENI. CDR3 coding DNA: TGTGCCAGCTCACCATTGAGGGCTCAGGATAGCAATCAGCCCCAGCATTTT. Residues: CASSPLRAQDSNQPQHF.

This clonotype has more than one count but fewer than ten. The chain employs TRBV4-2 and TRBJ1-2; no clear D. The V end was cut by 5 bases, the J end by 7 bases, with 20 bases between. CDR1 is LGHNA and CDR2 is YNFKEQ in the germline V gene. The CDR3 is 15 residues long. The CDR3 DNA reads as TGTGCCAGCAGCTACCAGGATAGGACGGAGGTTGGCTACACCTTC. It encodes CASSYQDRTEVGYTF.

This clonotype occurred a few times. This chain connects TRBV6-4 to TRBJ2-1, with 13 bases aligning to TRBD2. Per the germline V gene, CDR1 is MRHNA and CDR2 is SNTAGT. The length of the CDR3 is 15 residues. With V trimmed by 5 bases and J by 8 bases, 6 bases remained unmatched. In DNA form, the CDR3 reads TGTGCCAGCAGTAGGACTAGCGGGAGCGTGGATGAGCAGTTCTTC. Residues: CASSRTSGSVDEQFF.

This clonotype was counted many times. This chain connects TRBV7-2 to TRBJ2-1; D gene ambiguous. V lost 3 bases and J 6 bases, leaving 12 bases between the germline ends. The length of the CDR3 is 14 residues. The V gene's germline CDR1 is SGHTA and CDR2 FQGNSA. The CDR3: CASSLDGRTNEQFF. The DNA of the CDR3 is TGTGCCAGCAGCTTGGACGGAAGGACCAATGAGCAGTTCTTC.

V and J are TRBV18 and TRBJ1-1, with TRBD1 as a possible D gene (6 bases). Germline V gene data show CDR1 as KGHSH and CDR2 as LQKENI. V lost 1 base and J lost 0, with 6 bases in between. This CDR3 has 14 residues. CDR3 DNA: TGTGCCAGCTCACCACGGGACATGAACACTGAAGCTTTCTTT. Translating gives CASSPRDMNTEAFF.

V is TRBV2 and J is TRBJ2-1; 9 bases map to TRBD2. The CDR3 contains 14 residues. V shed 7 bases and J 6 bases; nucleotides not matched to a gene: 7. Germline-derived CDR1 and CDR2 are SNHLY and FYNNEI. CDR3 sequence: CASNAGLAGNEQFF. As DNA, the CDR3 is TGTGCCAGCAATGCGGGACTAGCTGGCAATGAGCAGTTCTTC.

This clonotype was picked up a small number of times. The J gene is TRBJ2-1, the V gene TRBV20-1, with D possibly TRBD2 on 6 matching bases. CDR3 length: 12 residues. Trimming stripped 3 bases from V and 7 bases from J, with 10 bases between. Germline V lookup: CDR1 DFQATT, CDR2 SNEGSKA (reference sequence). The CDR3 nucleotides read TGCAGTGCTAGGGTCCGGGGGAATGAGCAGTTCTTC. Its translation is CSARVRGNEQFF.

In this sample, this clonotype turned up a few times. The chain has TRBV20-1 and TRBJ1-1, with D possibly TRBD1 on 5 matching bases. In germline, CDR1 is DFQATT, CDR2 SNEGSKA (reference sequence). This CDR3 contains 15 residues. Trimming took off 3 bases at V and 9 bases at J, with 23 bases between the two ends. The CDR3 nucleotides are TGCAGTGCTAGCAACCCGGGGCACCAGCCCGAGAAAGCTTTCTTT. This codes for CSASNPGHQPEKAFF.

In its sample, this clonotype was seen many times. The V gene is TRBV7-3, the J gene TRBJ2-7; 7 bases are a match to TRBD2. The germline V gene encodes CDR1 SGHTA and CDR2 FQGTGA. The length of the CDR3 is 14 residues. J was trimmed by 7 bases and V by 1 base; bases with no gene match: 7. CDR3 sequence (DNA): TGTGCCAGCAGCTTAAACCGGGGGGTGAGGGAGCAGTACTTC. Translated, it gives CASSLNRGVREQYF.

This clonotype was seen once. The junction shows a germline mismatch at one end, possibly a read error. The chain couples TRBV7-2 to TRBJ2-6; D tentatively fits TRBD1 or TRBD2 (6 bases each). The CDR3 length is 13 residues. CDR1 SGHTA and CDR2 FQGNSA come from the germline V gene. The CDR3 reads CASSLGGASVLTF. The CDR3 DNA reads as TGTGCCAGCAGCTTAGGGGGGGCCAGCGTCCTGACTTTC.

Many counts were recorded for this clonotype. This chain connects TRBV7-9 to TRBJ2-5, with a tentative D call TRBD2 (6 bases). CDR3 length: 16 residues. V was cut by 4 bases and J by 3 bases, with 18 bases left in between. Germline CDR1 is SEHNR and CDR2 is FQNEAQ (reference sequence). CDR3 region: CASSSNLAPAKETQYF. DNA for the CDR3: TGTGCCAGCAGCTCCAATCTAGCGCCAGCCAAAGAGACCCAGTACTTC.

This clonotype appeared a few times. The rearrangement links TRBV28 to TRBJ2-3; 16 bases agree with TRBD2. The CDR3 spans 16 residues. V was pared by 5 bases and J by 6 bases, with 5 bases of the junction left unmatched. Germline V gene data show CDR1 as MDHEN and CDR2 as SYDVKM. This CDR3 reads CASSPPGLAGGDTQYF. Written as DNA, the CDR3 is TGTGCCAGCAGTCCGCCGGGACTAGCGGGAGGGGATACGCAGTATTTT. Full variable domain (remainder filled in from reference TRBV28 and TRBJ2-3): DVKVTQSSRYLVKRTGEKVFLECVQDMDHENMFWYRQDPGLGLRLIYFSYDVKMKEKGDIPEGYSVSREKKERFSLILESASTNQTSMYLCASSPPGLAGGDTQYFGPGTRLTVL.

This clonotype was counted only a few times. V usage is TRBV6-2 or TRBV6-3 and J usage is TRBJ1-2; D unclear. This CDR3 spans 15 amino acids. The germline V and J ends were trimmed by 2 bases and 8 bases, with 18 bases remaining between them. Germline V gene data show CDR1 as MNHEY and CDR2 as SVGEGT. CDR3 DNA: TGTGCCAGCAGTTACCAAGACCTCTCACGTTGGGGCTACACCTTC. The encoded protein is CASSYQDLSRWGYTF.

V is TRBV4-2 and J is TRBJ1-2; D is uncertain. Germline-derived CDR1 and CDR2 are LGHNA and YNFKEQ. This CDR3 comprises 15 residues. V lost 0 bases and J lost 3, with 11 bases in between. The CDR3 is CASSQDLKGDYGYTF. CDR3 DNA sequence: TGTGCCAGCAGCCAAGATTTGAAGGGAGACTATGGCTACACCTTC.

As for this clonotype: With a much larger clone just one base away, this may be a read error. The rearrangement uses TRBV28 and TRBJ2-5; D is perhaps TRBD2 (5 bases). The CDR3 covers 15 residues. V lost 2 bases, J lost 1 base, and 11 bases lay in between. Looked up from germline, CDR1 is MDHEN and CDR2 is SYDVKM. CDR3 DNA sequence: TGTGCCAGCAGTTTACGGGCGGGTGGCCAAGAGACCCAGTACTTC. This translates into CASSLRAGGQETQYF. The whole variable domain, remainder taken from reference TRBV28 and TRBJ2-5, is DVKVTQSSRYLVKRTGEKVFLECVQDMDHENMFWYRQDPGLGLRLIYFSYDVKMKEKGDIPEGYSVSREKKERFSLILESASTNQTSMYLCASSLRAGGQETQYFGPGTRLLVL.

This clonotype has a count of ten or more. The chain combines TRBV20-1 with TRBJ2-1, with unresolved D. CDR1 DFQATT and CDR2 SNEGSKA come from the germline V gene (reference sequence). V was pared by 5 bases and J by 2 bases, with 10 bases between. This CDR3 spans 13 amino acids. The CDR3 loop is CSARQTTYNEQFF. The CDR3 DNA reads as TGCAGTGCTCGCCAGACAACCTACAATGAGCAGTTCTTC.

This clonotype was picked up many times. This chain joins TRBV7-9 and TRBJ1-2; 10 nucleotides line up with TRBD1. The CDR3 runs 15 residues. CDR1 and CDR2 (germline): SEHNR, FQNEAQ (reference sequence). J was trimmed by 2 bases and V by 3 bases; bases with no gene match: 3. CDR3 protein: CASSFDRGLNYGYTF. The CDR3 DNA reads as TGTGCCAGCAGCTTCGACAGGGGGCTCAACTATGGCTACACCTTC.

In this sample, this clonotype turned up many times. This is likely a read error, given that the CDR3 carries no conserved phenylalanine or tryptophan at its end. It is unclear where the CDR3 begins or ends on the DNA, so no DNA is shown, and the CDR3 is as TCRdb lists it. The chain joins TRBV7-3 to TRBJ1-2. The CDR3 is 10 amino acids in total, end residues counted. CDR1 is SGHTA and CDR2 is FQGTGA in the germline V gene. CDR3 protein: CASSSIRYRN.

CDR3 amino acids: CEDPPGQGCTDTQYF. The CDR3 coding sequence is TGTGAAGACCCCCCGGGACAGGGCTGCACAGATACGCAGTATTTT. This chain joins TRBV9 and TRBJ2-3; 9 nucleotides line up with TRBD1. This CDR3 has 15 residues. The V gene's germline CDR1 is SGDLS and CDR2 YYNGEE.

This clonotype was counted between two and nine times. This sequence joins TRBV6-6 and TRBJ1-1; D ambiguous. Germline V gene sequence: CDR1 MNHNY, CDR2 SVGAGI (reference sequence). The CDR3 extends over 14 amino acids. Trimming removed 4 bases from V and 1 base from J, with 10 bases in between. The chain's CDR3 is CASSSGLPNTEAFF. CDR3 sequence (DNA): TGTGCCAGCAGTTCGGGCTTGCCGAACACTGAAGCTTTCTTT.

At least ten counts were recorded for this clonotype. The rearrangement links TRBV20-1 to TRBJ2-1; 12 nucleotides agree with TRBD2. This CDR3 has 15 amino acids. Trimming took 5 bases from V and 4 from J; bases not matched to a gene: 6. Germline CDR1 reads DFQATT; CDR2 reads SNEGSKA (reference sequence). The CDR3 loop is CSAPLLAGGYNEQFF. CDR3 coding DNA: TGCAGTGCTCCCTTACTAGCGGGGGGATACAATGAGCAGTTCTTC.

The V gene is TRBV19, the J gene TRBJ1-3; perhaps TRBD1 as D (5 bases). The CDR3 is 13 amino acids. Germline V gene lookup returns CDR1 LNHDA and CDR2 SQIVND (reference sequence). V lost 10 bases to trimming and J lost 2 bases, with 12 bases between them. The CDR3 DNA reads as TGTGCCACCGAAGGGGTGCCTGGAAACACCATATATTTT. This sequence encodes CATEGVPGNTIYF.

This clonotype has more than one count but fewer than ten. V gene TRBV19 combines with J gene TRBJ2-1; 12 nucleotides align to TRBD2. The CDR3 totals 16 residues. Germline values: CDR1 LNHDA, CDR2 SQIVND (reference sequence). With 4 bases clipped from V and 6 bases from J, the junction kept 7 bases outside the gene matches. The CDR3 coding sequence is TGTGCCAGTAGTACCCTAGCGGGAGGGCCAAGCAATGAGCAGTTCTTC. Translated, it gives CASSTLAGGPSNEQFF.

The rearrangement links TRBV7-6 to TRBJ1-4; tentative D call: TRBD1 (5 bases). The germline V and J ends were trimmed by 4 bases and 2 bases, with 5 bases remaining between them. Germline-derived CDR1 and CDR2 are SGHVS and FNYEAQ. The CDR3 consists of 13 residues. CDR3 region: CASSWGTNEKLFF. The CDR3, as DNA: TGTGCCAGCAGCTGGGGGACTAATGAAAAACTGTTTTTT. Complete variable domain (other parts from reference TRBV7-6 and TRBJ1-4): GAGVSQSPRYKVTKRGQDVALRCDPISGHVSLYWYRQALGQGPEFLTYFNYEAQQDKSGLPNDRFSAERPEGSISTLTIQRTEQRDSAMYRCASSWGTNEKLFFGSGTQLSVL.

Many counts were recorded for this clonotype. The chain uses TRBV7-9 and TRBJ2-7, with unresolved D. The germline gives CDR1 SEHNR, CDR2 FQNEAQ (reference sequence). CDR3 length: 14 amino acids. V lost 3 bases to trimming and J lost 2 bases, with 11 bases between them. CDR3 residues: CASSFLGGAYEQYF. CDR3 in DNA: TGTGCCAGCAGCTTTTTGGGCGGTGCCTACGAGCAGTACTTC.

The chain is built from TRBV20-1 and TRBJ2-7, with D perhaps TRBD1 (5 bases). The length of the CDR3 is 14 residues. The V gene lost 0 bases and the J gene lost 3 bases, with 12 bases spanning the gap. CDR1 DFQATT and CDR2 SNEGSKA come from the germline V gene (reference sequence). Here the CDR3 reads CSARDRGRVYEQYF. DNA for the CDR3: TGCAGTGCTAGAGATCGAGGCAGGGTCTACGAGCAGTACTTC.

This clonotype was detected only once. V usage is TRBV29-1 and J usage is TRBJ1-5, with a tentative D call TRBD1 (6 bases). The V gene's germline CDR1 is SQVTM and CDR2 ANQGSEA. The CDR3 length is 13 residues. The ends were cut back, 4 bases at V and 6 bases at J, with 13 bases in the middle. CDR3 protein: CSVGAGALQPQHF. The CDR3 DNA reads as TGCAGCGTTGGGGCAGGGGCCCTTCAGCCCCAGCATTTT.

This clonotype appeared once. The V gene is TRBV28, the J gene TRBJ2-5, with 9 bases matching TRBD1. Trimming removed 7 bases from V and 4 bases from J; junction bases left unmatched: 10. Germline V gene data show CDR1 as MDHEN and CDR2 as SYDVKM. The CDR3 spans 15 residues. CDR3 in DNA: TGTGCCAGCATAGGGACAGGGCGGATTTTAGAGACCCAGTACTTC. Its protein product is CASIGTGRILETQYF.